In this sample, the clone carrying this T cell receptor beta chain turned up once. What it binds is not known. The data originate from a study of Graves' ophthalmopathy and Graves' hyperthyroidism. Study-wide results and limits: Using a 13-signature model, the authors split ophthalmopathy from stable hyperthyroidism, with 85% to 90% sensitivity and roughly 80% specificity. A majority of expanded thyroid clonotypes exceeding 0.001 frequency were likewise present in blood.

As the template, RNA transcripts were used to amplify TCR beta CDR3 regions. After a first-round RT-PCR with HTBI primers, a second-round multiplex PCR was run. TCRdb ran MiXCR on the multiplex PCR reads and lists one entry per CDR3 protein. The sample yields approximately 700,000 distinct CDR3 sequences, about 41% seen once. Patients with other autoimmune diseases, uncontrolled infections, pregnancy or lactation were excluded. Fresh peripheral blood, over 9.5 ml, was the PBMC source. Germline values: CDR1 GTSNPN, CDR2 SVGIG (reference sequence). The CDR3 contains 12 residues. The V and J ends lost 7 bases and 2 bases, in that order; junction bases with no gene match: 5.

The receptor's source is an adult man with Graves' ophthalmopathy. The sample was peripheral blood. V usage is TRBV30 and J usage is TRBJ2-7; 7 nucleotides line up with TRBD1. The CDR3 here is CALAQGAYEQYF. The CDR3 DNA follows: TGTGCCTTAGCGCAGGGGGCCTACGAGCAGTACTTC. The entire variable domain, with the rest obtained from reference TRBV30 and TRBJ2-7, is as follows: SQTIHQWPATLVQPVGSPLSLECTVEGTSNPNLYWYRQAAGRGLQLLFYSVGIGQISSEVPQNLSASRPQDRQFILSSKKLLLSDSGFYLCALAQGAYEQYFGPGTRLTVT.